Included here is one T cell receptor (beta chain) sequence, with context. What it recognizes is unknown. These data come from a study of blood T cells in healthy people across ages. Study-wide points: Donors of long life had a larger count of naive CD4+ cells and greater diversity than aged donors.

PBMCs numbering at least 6.5 million were isolated per sample. The V end lost 2 bases, the J end lost 0 bases, and 9 bases lay between the germline ends. CDR1 SGHRS and CDR2 YFSETQ come from the germline V gene. The CDR3 length is 14 residues. With a J-beta primer mix and a sample-barcoded 5' primer, a second PCR ran 7 to 11 cycles. Every cDNA was tagged by a template-switch adaptor with 12 random nucleotides. MiXCR, applied by TCRdb to the 5' RACE reads, yields one record per CDR3 protein. The sample has around 990,000 distinct CDR3 sequences; 30% to 40% are singletons. The receptor was isolated from a young man in good health. The sequenced sample consisted of blood. The J gene is TRBJ2-7, the V gene TRBV5-1, with unresolved D. The CDR3 is CASSFSPDSYEQYF. In DNA, the CDR3 is TGCGCCAGCAGCTTTAGTCCGGACTCCTACGAGCAGTACTTC.